This T cell receptor beta chain was recovered during a study of T cells in Graves' hyperthyroidism and ophthalmopathy. Overall study findings and caveats: Onset of ophthalmopathy came a median 6.5 months after the model predicted it. Blood shared most expanded thyroid clonotypes above 0.001.

In its sample, this clonotype was seen a few times. Its antigen remains unknown. The PBMCs had their origin in 8.5 to 10 ml of fresh peripheral blood. Amplification targeted TCR beta CDR3 regions from RNA transcripts. Carried out on the TCR CDR3, a first-round RT-PCR used the HTBI primer set. MiXCR, run by TCRdb on the multiplex PCR reads, gives a single entry per CDR3 protein. The repertoire includes 640,000 or so distinct CDR3 sequences, 13% to 15% of them detected once, and 7.1% sits in the top ten. Trimming took off 3 bases at V and 5 bases at J, with 14 bases between the two ends. Germline V gene lookup returns CDR1 KGHSH and CDR2 LQKENI. The CDR3 totals 16 residues.

Specimen: blood. This chain joins TRBV18 and TRBJ1-6, with D perhaps matching TRBD1 (6 bases). This clonotype was sampled from a woman under 30 with Graves' ophthalmopathy. CDR3 sequence: CASSPEWTEHNSPLHF. The CDR3 region has the DNA TGTGCCAGCTCACCCGAATGGACAGAACATAATTCACCCCTCCACTTT.